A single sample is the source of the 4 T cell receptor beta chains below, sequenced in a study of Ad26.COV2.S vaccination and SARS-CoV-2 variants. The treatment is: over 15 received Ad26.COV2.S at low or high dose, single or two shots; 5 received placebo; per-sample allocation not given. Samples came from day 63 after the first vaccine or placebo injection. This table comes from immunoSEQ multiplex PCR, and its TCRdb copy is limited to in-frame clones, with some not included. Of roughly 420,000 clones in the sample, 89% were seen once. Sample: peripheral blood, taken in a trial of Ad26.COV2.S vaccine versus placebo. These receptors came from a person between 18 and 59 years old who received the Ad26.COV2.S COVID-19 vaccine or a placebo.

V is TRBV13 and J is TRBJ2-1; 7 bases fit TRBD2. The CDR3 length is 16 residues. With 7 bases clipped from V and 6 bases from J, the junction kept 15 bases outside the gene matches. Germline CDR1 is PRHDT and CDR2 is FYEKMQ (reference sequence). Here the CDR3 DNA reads TGTGCCAGCAAACCCCGGGACTATAATCCATCCAATGAGCAGTTCTTC. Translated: CASKPRDYNPSNEQFF.

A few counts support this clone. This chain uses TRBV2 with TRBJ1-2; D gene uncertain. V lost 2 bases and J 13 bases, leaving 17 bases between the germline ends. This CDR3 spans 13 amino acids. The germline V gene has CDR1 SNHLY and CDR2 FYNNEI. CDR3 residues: CASSEREGNPTTF. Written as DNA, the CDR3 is TGTGCCAGCAGTGAAAGGGAAGGGAACCCGACCACCTTC.

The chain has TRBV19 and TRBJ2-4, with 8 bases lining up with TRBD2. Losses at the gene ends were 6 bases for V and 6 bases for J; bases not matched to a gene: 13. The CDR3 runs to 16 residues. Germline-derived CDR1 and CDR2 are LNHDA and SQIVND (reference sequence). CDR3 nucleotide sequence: TGTGCCAGTAGCCCAGCGGGAGTTAAAGCGGTAAACATTCAGTACTTC. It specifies CASSPAGVKAVNIQYF.

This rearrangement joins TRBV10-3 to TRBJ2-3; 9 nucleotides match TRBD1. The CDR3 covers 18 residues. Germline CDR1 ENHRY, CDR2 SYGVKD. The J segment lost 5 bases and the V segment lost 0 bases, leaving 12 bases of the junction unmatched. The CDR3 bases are TGTGCCATCAGTGAGTCGCCGGGACAGGGACAGGTGGGAGATACGCAGTATTTT. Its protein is CAISESPGQGQVGDTQYF.